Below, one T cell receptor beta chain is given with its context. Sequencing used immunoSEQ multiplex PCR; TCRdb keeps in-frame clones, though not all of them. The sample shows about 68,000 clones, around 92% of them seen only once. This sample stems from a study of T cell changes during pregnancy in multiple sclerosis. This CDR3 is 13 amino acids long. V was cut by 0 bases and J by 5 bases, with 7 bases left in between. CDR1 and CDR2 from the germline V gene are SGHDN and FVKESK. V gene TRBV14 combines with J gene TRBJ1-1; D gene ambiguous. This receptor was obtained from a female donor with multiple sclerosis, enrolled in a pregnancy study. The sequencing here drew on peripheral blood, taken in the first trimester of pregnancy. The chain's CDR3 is CASSQELRTEAFF. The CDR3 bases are TGTGCCAGCAGCCAAGAGCTGAGGACTGAAGCTTTCTTT.